Listed below are T cell receptor beta chains from one sample, sequenced in a study of T-cell memory formation after mild COVID-19. TCRdb re-derived calls from the 5' RACE reads in MiXCR, one entry per CDR3 protein. This sample has roughly 500,000 distinct CDR3 sequences; around 21% occur once, and the top ten carry approximately 12%. Input material: PBMCs or a T cell subset sorted from them (not recorded which). The source of these receptors is an adult woman who had mild COVID-19 (a few samples of this study predate the infection). Cell type and time point are not known. Both conserved end residues are part of each CDR3. A D gene is named only where the DNA matches it firmly. Clone size is shown for a subset of rows, as once, few, many or a class of expanded clone.

clone_size j_call d_call v_call cdr3_nt cdr3_aa
few TRBJ1-1 . TRBV3-1 TGTGCCAGCGTCCGGGGACCGTTGAACACTGAAGCTTTCTTT CASVRGPLNTEAFF
. TRBJ2-6 . TRBV7-2 TGTGCCAGCAGCTCGGCTCGGGCTGGGGCCAACGTCCTGACTTTC CASSSARAGANVLTF
few TRBJ2-3 . TRBV7-3 TGTGCCAGCAGCTTAACGACGGCTCCAAATACGCAGTATTTT CASSLTTAPNTQYF
. TRBJ2-1 . TRBV12-3/TRBV12-4 TGTGCCAGCAGTTACCAACGGGGAACGGAGGATGAGCAGTTCTTC CASSYQRGTEDEQFF
. TRBJ2-7 TRBD2 TRBV20-1 TGCAGTGCCCCCTCCGGGACTAGCAGCTACGAGCAGTACTTC CSAPSGTSSYEQYF
few TRBJ1-1 . TRBV5-1 TGCGCCAGCAGCAAGGGTCAAGGGACTGAAGCTTTCTTT CASSKGQGTEAFF
few TRBJ1-2 . TRBV5-1 TGCGCCAGCAGCTTGGCGGTGGGGGCAGGAGGCTACACCTTC CASSLAVGAGGYTF
many TRBJ2-3 TRBD1 TRBV18 TGTGCCAGCTCGTCCGGACAGGGTCCAGATACGCAGTATTTT CASSSGQGPDTQYF
few TRBJ2-7 TRBD1 TRBV5-1 TGCGCCAGCAGCTCCCAGGGACAGGGGGCCTACGAGCAGTACTTC CASSSQGQGAYEQYF
few TRBJ2-7 . TRBV29-1 TGCAGCTCCGGGACATACTACGAGCAGTACTTC CSSGTYYEQYF
. TRBJ1-5 . TRBV6-2/TRBV6-3 TGTGCCAGCAGGAAACAGGGTAATCAGCCCCAGCATTTT CASRKQGNQPQHF
. TRBJ2-5 TRBD1 TRBV7-6 TGTGCCAGCAGCCACAGGGGGTTACGGGAGACCCAGTACTTC CASSHRGLRETQYF
. TRBJ2-3 . TRBV4-3 TGCGCCAGCAGCAGCTCAGGGGTAACAGATACGCAGTATTTT CASSSSGVTDTQYF
many TRBJ2-2 . TRBV4-1 TGCGCCAGCAGCCAAGTAGGACGCTGGACGGGGGGCGTTAACACCGGGGAGCTGTTTTTT CASSQVGRWTGGVNTGELFF
. TRBJ2-1 TRBD2 TRBV6-1 TGTGCCAGCAGTGAAGTTCTAGCGGGGGGGTACAATGAGCAGTTCTTC CASSEVLAGGYNEQFF
many TRBJ2-7 . TRBV6-2/TRBV6-3 TGTGCCAGCAGCCGAGCGGTCTCCTACGAGCAGTACTTC CASSRAVSYEQYF
few TRBJ2-6 TRBD1 TRBV4-1 TGCGCCAGCAGCCAAGGGACAGGGGCCTCTGGGGCCAACGTCCTGACTTTC CASSQGTGASGANVLTF
few TRBJ2-7 . TRBV16 TGTGCCAGCAGCCGGACAGACCCCTACGAGCAGTACTTC CASSRTDPYEQYF
. TRBJ1-3 . TRBV3-1 TGTGCCAGCAGCCAAGGTCGAGGAAACACCATATATTTT CASSQGRGNTIYF
many TRBJ2-5 . TRBV4-3 TGCGCCAGCAGCCAAACCTACCGAGGACACCAAGAGACCCAGTACTTC CASSQTYRGHQETQYF
few TRBJ1-1 . TRBV28 TGTGCCAGCAGCCCAGCCGGGCCGGTGGCTTTCTTT CASSPAGPVAFF
few TRBJ2-2 . TRBV18 TGTGCCAGCTCACCCTCGGACACCACCGGGGAGCTGTTTTTT CASSPSDTTGELFF
. TRBJ1-1 . TRBV2 TGTGCCAGCATCGGACACGGGGCCATGGACACTGAAGCTTTCTTT CASIGHGAMDTEAFF
few TRBJ2-1 TRBD2 TRBV7-8 TGTGCCAGCAGCCGTTCGGGCGGGAGCTTTTCCTACAATGAGCAGTTCTTC CASSRSGGSFSYNEQFF
. TRBJ2-7 TRBD2 TRBV7-6 TGTGCCAGCAGCTTAGCCGAGGGAGGGAACGAGCAGTACTTC CASSLAEGGNEQYF
. TRBJ2-1 TRBD2 TRBV6-5 TGTGCCAGCAGTTACATAGGTCTAGCGGGAGGCGAGCAGTTCTTC CASSYIGLAGGEQFF
. TRBJ1-1 TRBD1 TRBV3-1 TGTGCCACCACCGTGGGGACAGGGGACATGAACACTGAAGCTTTCTTT CATTVGTGDMNTEAFF
many TRBJ1-2 TRBD1 TRBV12-3/TRBV12-4 TGTGCCAGCAGTTGGACAGGGACGGGTGGCTACACCTTC CASSWTGTGGYTF
. TRBJ1-2 . TRBV9 TGTGCCAGCAGCGTGGACGGACCCCTATATGGCTACACCTTC CASSVDGPLYGYTF
. TRBJ2-1 . TRBV5-1 TGCGCCAGCGGGCCTCTGGGCAATGAGCAGTTCTTC CASGPLGNEQFF
. TRBJ2-3 . TRBV5-1 TGCGCCAGCAGCTCGCTAAGGGCCACAGATACGCAGTATTTT CASSSLRATDTQYF
. TRBJ2-1 . TRBV30 TGTGCCTGGAGTCCGGGAGTAGGGAACAATGAGCAGTTCTTC CAWSPGVGNNEQFF
few TRBJ2-4 . TRBV5-6 TGTGCCAGCAGCCTGGGGGTAGGGGGATCAGCCAAAAACATTCAGTACTTC CASSLGVGGSAKNIQYF
. TRBJ1-1 . TRBV5-1 TGCGCCAGCAGCTTGGGGGACGGGGGAATCGTAGAAGCTTTCTTT CASSLGDGGIVEAFF
. TRBJ2-7 TRBD1 TRBV18 TGTGCCAGCACCTCGACAGGGGGCTCCTACGAGCAGTACTTC CASTSTGGSYEQYF
. TRBJ1-1 TRBD1 TRBV27 TGTGCCAGCAGTCCCACCAGGGGGCCATTCACTGAAGCTTTCTTT CASSPTRGPFTEAFF
few TRBJ2-6 . TRBV7-9 TGTGCCAGCAGCTTAGGTCGGGGGCGAGCTCTACTTTCGGCTGGGGCCAACGTCCTGACTTTC CASSLGRGRALLSAGANVLTF
. TRBJ1-2 . TRBV20-1 TGCAGTGCTAGAGATCCCCCTAGGGGACCCTATGGCTACACCTTC CSARDPPRGPYGYTF
few TRBJ2-1 . TRBV7-2 TGTGCCAGCAGCTTAGCGCTAGCTTACAATGAGCAGTTCTTC CASSLALAYNEQFF
. TRBJ2-1 TRBD2 TRBV19 TGTGCCAGTAGTTCCTACCGACTAGCGGGAGTAACGGGGGAGCAGTTCTTC CASSSYRLAGVTGEQFF